These 10 T cell receptor beta chains came from one sample sequenced in a study of OX40 agonist ivuxolimab in advanced cancers. Assay: immunoSEQ multiplex PCR; the TCRdb copy retains only in-frame clones and omits some. This sample has under 95,000 clones, with about 85% found just once. The sequencing here drew on CD4+ or CD8+ T cells sorted from blood, taken in a trial of the OX40 agonist ivuxolimab. These receptors were obtained from an adult with an advanced solid tumor such as melanoma, head and neck, liver or kidney cancer.

The count of this clone is one. The V and J genes are TRBV5-1 and TRBJ2-1, with D uncertain. CDR1 and CDR2 from the germline V gene are SGHRS and YFSETQ. V gave up 0 bases and J gave up 4 bases, with 14 bases separating them. The CDR3 runs to 16 residues. The CDR3 nucleotides are TGCGCCAGCAGCTTGGACCCCTCCCCGCCATACAATGAGCAGTTCTTC. It specifies CASSLDPSPPYNEQFF.

The rearrangement joins TRBV4-1 to TRBJ1-5; possible D gene TRBD1, 6 bases. Trimming cost V 0 bases and J 2 bases, with 11 bases left between them. Germline V CDR1 and CDR2: MGHRA, YSYEKL. CDR3 length equals 16 residues. The CDR3 DNA is TGCGCCAGCAGCCAAGAGAAGGACAGAGGCAATCAGCCCCAGCATTTT. Translation gives CASSQEKDRGNQPQHF.

J is TRBJ2-5 and V is TRBV28; TRBD1 matches 11 bases. This CDR3 comprises 15 residues. V lost 4 bases to trimming and J lost 3 bases; unmatched junction nucleotides: 4. Looked up from germline, CDR1 is MDHEN and CDR2 is SYDVKM. The CDR3 reads CASSWTGGTEETQYF. The CDR3 DNA is TGTGCCAGCAGTTGGACAGGGGGCACAGAAGAGACCCAGTACTTC.

In regard to this clone: The sample carries other DNA sequences with the same CDR3. The chain uses TRBV29-1 and TRBJ2-3; no reliable D call. Deletions cut 6 bases from V and 0 bases from J, with 4 bases between. CDR3 length equals 11 residues. The V gene's germline CDR1 is SQVTM and CDR2 ANQGSEA. Written as DNA, the CDR3 is TGCAGCGTGGAGAGCACAGATACGCAGTATTTT. It is translated as CSVESTDTQYF.

The gene calls are TRBV6-1 and TRBJ2-7, with 14 positions matching TRBD2. This CDR3 is 15 amino acids long. The germline CDR1 and CDR2 sequences are MNHNS and SASEGT. V dropped 6 bases and J dropped 6; count of bases not matched to a gene: 7. In DNA, the CDR3 is TGTGCCAGCAGGTCGGGACTAGCGGGAGCTGGCGAGCAGTACTTC. Its protein product is CASRSGLAGAGEQYF.

The chain combines TRBV7-9 with TRBJ1-3; maybe TRBD1 (5 bases). The V gene lost 3 bases and the J gene lost 2 bases, with 11 bases spanning the gap. The CDR3 loop spans 15 amino acids. CDR1 is SEHNR, CDR2 FQNEAQ, per germline (reference sequence). CDR3 nucleotide sequence: TGTGCCAGCAGCTTGGACAATGGGGCTGGAAACACCATATATTTT. Translation gives CASSLDNGAGNTIYF.

The V gene is TRBV5-1, the J gene TRBJ2-6; D not resolved. CDR3 length equals 14 residues. The ends were cut back, 1 base at V and 8 bases at J, with 10 bases in the middle. CDR1 is SGHRS, CDR2 YFSETQ, per germline. CDR3 sequence (DNA): TGCGCCAGCAGCTTGATGCAGGCCCCCAACGTCCTGACTTTC. It encodes CASSLMQAPNVLTF.

The rearrangement links TRBV6-5 to TRBJ1-3; D is uncertain. V was trimmed by 5 bases and J by 3 bases, leaving 5 bases between them. Germline V gives CDR1 MNHEY, CDR2 SVGAGI. This CDR3 has 12 amino acids. The CDR3 here is CASSDGGNTIYF. CDR3 DNA sequence: TGTGCCAGCAGTGACGGTGGAAACACCATATATTTT.

V gene TRBV14 combines with J gene TRBJ2-6; the D gene could be TRBD1 or TRBD2 (6 bases each). Germline loops: CDR1 SGHDN, CDR2 FVKESK. V shed 3 bases and J shed 5 bases, with 11 bases lying between them. CDR3 length: 15 residues. CDR3 in DNA: TGTGCCAGCAGCCAGGAGGGGGGCTGGGCCAACGTCCTGACTTTC. Encoded protein: CASSQEGGWANVLTF.

Details on this clone: Other nucleotide sequences from this sample produce the same CDR3. V usage is TRBV2 and J usage is TRBJ2-1; no reliable D call. Looked up from germline, CDR1 is SNHLY and CDR2 is FYNNEI. The germline V and J ends were trimmed by 3 bases and 3 bases, with 0 bases remaining between them. The CDR3 runs to 11 residues. The CDR3 protein is CASSDYNEQFF. The CDR3 DNA reads TGTGCCAGCAGTGACTACAATGAGCAGTTCTTC.